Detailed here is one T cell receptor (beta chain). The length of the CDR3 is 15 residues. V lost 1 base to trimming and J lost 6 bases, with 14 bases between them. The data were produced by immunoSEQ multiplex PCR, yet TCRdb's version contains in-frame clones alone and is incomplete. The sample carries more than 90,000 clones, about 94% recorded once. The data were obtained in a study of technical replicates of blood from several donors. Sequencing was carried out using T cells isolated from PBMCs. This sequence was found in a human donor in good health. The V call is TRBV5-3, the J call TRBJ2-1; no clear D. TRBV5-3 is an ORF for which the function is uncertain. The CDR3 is CARSLIPSRCNEQFF. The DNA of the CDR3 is TGTGCCAGAAGCTTGATTCCTAGTAGGTGCAATGAGCAGTTCTTC.